This T cell receptor beta chain is drawn from a study of T cell responses to AZD1222 COVID-19 vaccine (dated by TCRdb to the early 2020s). With respect to the entire study: TCR sequencing was performed for over 230 trial participants, of whom about 200 were given two doses of AZD1222 and roughly 25 were given two doses of MenACWY control vaccine. Trial participants were enrolled into age subgroups of 18-55, 56-69 and 70-plus years, which contained approximately 150, 30 and 60 TCR-sequenced participants, respectively.

The CDR3 runs 14 amino acids, cysteine and phenylalanine included. Left in the record is the CDR3 DNA by itself, 42 bases read in frame from the first base. The germline ends are 14 bases apart after V is trimmed by 4 bases and J by 7 bases. CDR1 and CDR2 (SGHNT, YYREEE) derive from the germline V gene (reference sequence). What the authors observed across the whole study: Conclusions about previously exposed vaccinees are limited, since just six or seven AZD1222 recipients were seropositive for SARS-CoV-2 at baseline. Most participants were white British and females outnumbered males, and the authors suggested that clonal diversity may have been underestimated. The 56-69-year group was small, and its depth increase did not reach significance, likely because of low power. The whole spike protein was spanned by vaccine-associated CD4 TCRs, and dominant responses were seen in regions 160-218 and 743-854. Because no day 14 peak-response samples were available, the repertoires could be characterized only after the peak T cell response. A significant rise in spike-specific TCR breadth and depth was observed after two AZD1222 doses relative to day 0 and relative to MenACWY recipients. Reportedly, almost half of the unique spike-specific TCRs recognized epitopes lying outside the regions that are mutated in the B.1.351 and B.1.1.7 variants.

Of note for this clone: What antigen it recognizes has not been identified. Qualities for individual bases were not recorded, and no much larger clone is one base off.

The time point label of this sample denotes: about 28 days (+/-7) after the second vaccine dose. Because spike-specific TCR depth and breadth did not differ between the two schedules, AZD1222 recipients who got a second dose at roughly 4 weeks were pooled with those who got a second dose at roughly 12 weeks. The vaccinee samples were drawn from two UK trials, COV001 and COV002, one of which was a single-blind randomized controlled phase 2/3 trial testing AZD1222 (ChAdOx1 nCoV-19) in healthy adults. For TCRbeta chain sequencing, PBMC samples were collected from trial participants at day 0 and at day 28 after the second dose. The CDR3 regions of human TCRbeta chains were analyzed by immunosequencing. Per the authors' processing: Repertoire TCRs were checked for matches against a reference library of SARS-CoV-2-specific TCRs that had been generated using the MIRA antigen-specificity platform. Breadth was defined as the fraction of unique TCRs that were SARS-CoV-2-associated, and depth was defined as the fraction of total T cells that were SARS-CoV-2-associated. Each spike-specific TCR was assigned to its reactive spike region and to a CD4 or CD8 class using the MIRA data. Log10-transformed breadth and depth values were compared by one-way ANOVA with Sidak's multiple comparisons tests. TCRdb took this table from immuneACCESS and kept in-frame rearrangements with V and J called. Such tables lack part of the clones; where checked against another copy, unresolved V genes explain under half of the gap, and the rest is unexplained. That table supplies the V and J calls and clone size; D and trimming were determined from the DNA. A total of 89,000 or so clones appear in this sample, roughly 84% of them only once. The top ten clones comprise roughly 6% of the sample.

This material consisted of peripheral blood, taken 28 days after the second AZD1222 dose. The chain employs TRBV5-4 and TRBJ2-2, with the D gene call left open. This clonotype was obtained from an adult who received the AZD1222 COVID-19 vaccine. The CDR3 reads as follows: CASSPDRTRGELFF. Read as DNA, the sequence is TGTGCCAGCAGCCCGGATAGGACCCGCGGGGAGCTGTTTTTT.